This T cell receptor beta chain is from a study of cytomegalovirus exposure and HLA in healthy donors. With regard to this clone: Its antigen is not identified.

The PCR employed 60 Vbeta primers together with 13 Jbeta primers. Data came from immunoSEQ multiplex PCR; TCRdb stores just in-frame clones and leaves some out. Of some 220,000 clones detected, roughly 91% appear once; the ten largest clones hold less than 1.2%. Whole-study results and caveats: The study labeled 150 or so TCR beta chains cytomegalovirus-associated. Later analysis reportedly placed an Asian-associated ancestry cluster below the roughly 640-donor mean in N-insertions.

The germline CDR1 and CDR2 sequences are SEHNR and FQNEAQ (reference sequence). V lost 1 base to trimming and J lost 4 bases; unmatched junction nucleotides: 5. CDR3 length: 15 residues. The sample was PBMCs. The chain employs TRBV7-9 and TRBJ2-7; 9 nucleotides match TRBD2. The source is a woman aged 18-29 years in good health and CMV-seronegative. In DNA, the CDR3 is TGTGCCAGCAGCTTAGGGCTAGCGGGACTTTACGAGCAGTACTTC. Its protein product is CASSLGLAGLYEQYF.